This TCR beta chain was observed in a study of blood T cell repertoires in COVID-19 (dated by TCRdb to the early 2020s). Some background on the complete study: Samples covering the acute and convalescent phases of COVID-19 were provided by collaborators in the United States, Italy and Spain. The material from the prospective study consisted of cDNA or gDNA derived from T cells, B-cell-depleted T cells, or PBMCs. Deeply sampled blood TCRbeta repertoires from subjects exposed to, actively infected with, or recovered from COVID-19 were included in the dataset. The repertoires were released in a freely available public database intended as a resource for research on the immune response to SARS-CoV-2. The samples were drawn from the first 160 participants of the ongoing ImmuneRACE study and from under 1,500 subjects provided by 6 global collaborators. Nearly every sample came with metadata listing a de-identified subject ID, COVID-19 status, age in years and sex. Where available, HLA class I and class II types were obtained from metadata supplied by the sample provider rather than from assay-based typing. Beyond this particular receptor, the publication reports: The amount of clinical and demographic metadata varied by source and participant and was provided uncurated.

Whole blood was collected in K2EDTA tubes by collaborating institutions according to the institutions' own protocols. For TCRbeta analysis, collaborators shipped samples in one of three forms: frozen whole blood, isolated PBMCs, or DNA extracted from either of those sample types. Per the germline V gene, SGHDT is the CDR1 and YYEEEE is the CDR2. The cysteine opens and the phenylalanine closes a CDR3 of 15 amino acids. The entry retains the CDR3 DNA only, 45 bases that are in frame from base 1. Compared with germline, V lacks 0 bases and J lacks 2 bases; bases without a gene match: 3. Points on this clone: Its specific antigen is unknown. Qualities for individual bases were not recorded, and no much larger clone is one base off.

TCRbeta CDR3 regions were amplified from genomic DNA by means of the immunoSEQ Assay, a bias-controlled multiplex PCR. The authors' analysis ran thus. The number of nucleated cells in each sample was estimated by amplification of reference gene primers within the assay. To quantify the absolute abundance of each unique TCRbeta CDR3 rearrangement, sequence reads were collapsed and filtered. For each sample, productive Simpson clonality was calculated as the square root of Simpson's diversity index across productive rearrangements. Entries here come from immuneACCESS through TCRdb and include only in-frame sequences with V and J called. Some clones fail to appear in such tables; in the studies checked, an unresolved V gene covers under half of the shortfall, and the cause of the remainder is unknown. From that table come the V and J calls and clone size; the DNA was used to work out D and trimming. The sample table lists approximately 44,000 clones, around 83% of them with a count of one. Roughly 5.2% of the sample is in the top ten clones.

Sequences were obtained from peripheral blood. In this chain, TRBV5-6 is recombined with TRBJ2-7, with TRBD1 matching 9 junction bases. The TCR was taken from a human donor in a cohort sampled during active COVID-19. The base sequence is TGTGCCAGCAGCTTGGCTGGGACAGGGACCTACGAGCAGTACTTC. Its protein product is CASSLAGTGTYEQYF.